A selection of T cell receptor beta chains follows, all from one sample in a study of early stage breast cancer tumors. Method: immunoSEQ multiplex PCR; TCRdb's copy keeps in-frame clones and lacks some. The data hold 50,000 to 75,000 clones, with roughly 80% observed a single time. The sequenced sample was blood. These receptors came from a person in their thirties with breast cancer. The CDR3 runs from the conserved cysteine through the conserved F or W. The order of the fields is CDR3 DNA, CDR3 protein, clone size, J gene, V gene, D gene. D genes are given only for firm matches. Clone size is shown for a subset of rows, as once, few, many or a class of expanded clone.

CDR3 DNA: TGTGCCAGCAGCCAAATAAAACAGGGGGCGCCGATCGGGGAGCTGTTTTTT
CDR3 protein: CASSQIKQGAPIGELFF
clone size: NA
J gene: TRBJ2-2
V gene: TRBV14
D gene: TRBD1

CDR3 DNA: TGCAGCGTAGGGACCAACAGGGCCTCAGGCACTGAAGCTTTCTTT
CDR3 protein: CSVGTNRASGTEAFF
clone size: NA
J gene: TRBJ1-1
V gene: TRBV29-1
D gene: NA

CDR3 DNA: TGTGCCAGCTCACCCCCGGGACTGGGTACCTACGAGCAGTACTTC
CDR3 protein: CASSPPGLGTYEQYF
clone size: NA
J gene: TRBJ2-7
V gene: TRBV18
D gene: NA

CDR3 DNA: TGTGCCAGCAGCCGTCGTGGGGAGGGAAACAATGAGCAGTTCTTC
CDR3 protein: CASSRRGEGNNEQFF
clone size: NA
J gene: TRBJ2-1
V gene: TRBV7-9
D gene: TRBD2

CDR3 DNA: TGCGCCAGCAGCCAAGATGGGAGGGGGCACACCGGGGAGCTGTTTTTT
CDR3 protein: CASSQDGRGHTGELFF
clone size: NA
J gene: TRBJ2-2
V gene: TRBV4-1
D gene: NA

CDR3 DNA: TGCGCCAGCAGCTGGGGCCGCCTAGCGGGAGAATACGCGAGCACAGATACGCAGTATTTT
CDR3 protein: CASSWGRLAGEYASTDTQYF
clone size: NA
J gene: TRBJ2-3
V gene: TRBV5-1
D gene: TRBD2

CDR3 DNA: TGTGCCAGCAGCCAACGAACAGGGGGCACCAATCAGCCCCAGCATTTT
CDR3 protein: CASSQRTGGTNQPQHF
clone size: NA
J gene: TRBJ1-5
V gene: TRBV16
D gene: TRBD1

CDR3 DNA: TGTGCCAGCAGCTCCCAAGACGGGAGCAATCAGCCCCAGCATTTT
CDR3 protein: CASSSQDGSNQPQHF
clone size: NA
J gene: TRBJ1-5
V gene: TRBV7-2
D gene: NA

CDR3 DNA: TGCAGCTTTGAGGGGGCAACTAATGAAAAACTGTTTTTT
CDR3 protein: CSFEGATNEKLFF
clone size: NA
J gene: TRBJ1-4
V gene: TRBV29-1
D gene: NA

CDR3 DNA: TGCGCCAGCAGCAGTCGACAGGCCCTACAAGAGACCCAGTACTTC
CDR3 protein: CASSSRQALQETQYF
clone size: NA
J gene: TRBJ2-5
V gene: TRBV4-1
D gene: NA

CDR3 DNA: TGTGCCAGCAGCTTGGGGATTTGGGGGACCGGGGAGCTGTTTTTT
CDR3 protein: CASSLGIWGTGELFF
clone size: NA
J gene: TRBJ2-2
V gene: TRBV5-5
D gene: NA

CDR3 DNA: TGTGCCTGGACGGCAGGGGGAAATGAAAAACTGTTTTTT
CDR3 protein: CAWTAGGNEKLFF
clone size: NA
J gene: TRBJ1-4
V gene: TRBV30
D gene: TRBD1

CDR3 DNA: TGCGCCAGCAGCCCCACTAGCGGGAGGGCCTCAAGCGGGGAGCTGTTTTTT
CDR3 protein: CASSPTSGRASSGELFF
clone size: NA
J gene: TRBJ2-2
V gene: TRBV4-3
D gene: TRBD2

CDR3 DNA: TGTGCCAGCAGTGACTCAACGAGCGGGAGTGCTGAGCAGTTCTTC
CDR3 protein: CASSDSTSGSAEQFF
clone size: NA
J gene: TRBJ2-1
V gene: TRBV6-4
D gene: TRBD2

CDR3 DNA: TGTGCCAGCAGCCGGAGCGGGCAGGAGCAGTACTTC
CDR3 protein: CASSRSGQEQYF
clone size: once
J gene: TRBJ2-7
V gene: TRBV7-9
D gene: NA

CDR3 DNA: TGTGCCAGCAGCTCAGGAGGACTAGTTGGGCCTACAGATACGCAGTATTTT
CDR3 protein: CASSSGGLVGPTDTQYF
clone size: NA
J gene: TRBJ2-3
V gene: TRBV11-3
D gene: TRBD2

CDR3 DNA: TGCGCCAGCAGCTTTCGCATAGTACTTACTAGCACAGATACGCAGTATTTT
CDR3 protein: CASSFRIVLTSTDTQYF
clone size: NA
J gene: TRBJ2-3
V gene: TRBV5-1
D gene: NA

CDR3 DNA: TGCGCCAGCAGCCTCCACCCGCGGGAGAACTCCTACAATGAGCAGTTCTTC
CDR3 protein: CASSLHPRENSYNEQFF
clone size: once
J gene: TRBJ2-1
V gene: TRBV4-1
D gene: TRBD2

CDR3 DNA: TGTGCCTGGAGTGAGGGGGGACCGGGACTAGCGGGATTTACCTACGAGCAGTACTTC
CDR3 protein: CAWSEGGPGLAGFTYEQYF
clone size: NA
J gene: TRBJ2-7
V gene: TRBV30
D gene: TRBD2

CDR3 DNA: TGTGCCAGCAGGGGACAGGGGGCGCGGAACACTGAAGCTTTCTTT
CDR3 protein: CASRGQGARNTEAFF
clone size: NA
J gene: TRBJ1-1
V gene: TRBV21-1
D gene: NA

CDR3 DNA: TGTGCCAGCAGCCGAGGACTAGGCGTTGAAGATACGCAGTATTTT
CDR3 protein: CASSRGLGVEDTQYF
clone size: NA
J gene: TRBJ2-3
V gene: TRBV7-8
D gene: TRBD2

CDR3 DNA: TGTGCCAGCAGCTTAACTCGACTCGACGAGCAGTACTTC
CDR3 protein: CASSLTRLDEQYF
clone size: NA
J gene: TRBJ2-7
V gene: TRBV7-3
D gene: NA

CDR3 DNA: TGTGCCAGCGATAATGACCACAATGAGCAGTTCTTC
CDR3 protein: CASDNDHNEQFF
clone size: NA
J gene: TRBJ2-1
V gene: TRBV6-6
D gene: NA

CDR3 DNA: TGTGCCAGCAGCTTAGGACTAGCGACCAACACCGGGGAGCTGTTTTTT
CDR3 protein: CASSLGLATNTGELFF
clone size: NA
J gene: TRBJ2-2
V gene: TRBV7-2
D gene: TRBD2

CDR3 DNA: TGTGCCAGCACCCCGGGGGGACAGCAAGAGACCCAGTACTTC
CDR3 protein: CASTPGGQQETQYF
clone size: NA
J gene: TRBJ2-5
V gene: TRBV6-1
D gene: NA

CDR3 DNA: TGTGCCAGTAGTATTGTTCCCGGGGAAGAGACCCAGTACTTC
CDR3 protein: CASSIVPGEETQYF
clone size: NA
J gene: TRBJ2-5
V gene: TRBV19
D gene: NA

CDR3 DNA: TGTGCCAGCAGCACCAAGGGGGCCTCCGTTCTTCTCGAGCAGTACTTC
CDR3 protein: CASSTKGASVLLEQYF
clone size: once
J gene: TRBJ2-7
V gene: TRBV7-9
D gene: TRBD1

CDR3 DNA: TGTGCCAGCAGCACTAGCGCAGGTCAGACCTACGAGCAGTACTTC
CDR3 protein: CASSTSAGQTYEQYF
clone size: NA
J gene: TRBJ2-7
V gene: TRBV7-2
D gene: TRBD2

CDR3 DNA: TGTGCCAGCTCCAGGGCGGTGAACACTGAAGCTTTCTTT
CDR3 protein: CASSRAVNTEAFF
clone size: NA
J gene: TRBJ1-1
V gene: TRBV6-5
D gene: NA

CDR3 DNA: TGTGCCAGCAGCTTGAAGTCAGGGGAGGGAACTGAAGCTTTCTTT
CDR3 protein: CASSLKSGEGTEAFF
clone size: NA
J gene: TRBJ1-1
V gene: TRBV5-6
D gene: NA

CDR3 DNA: TGTGCCAGCAGCCCCGGGACTGAAACGAATCAGCCCCAGCATTTT
CDR3 protein: CASSPGTETNQPQHF
clone size: NA
J gene: TRBJ1-5
V gene: TRBV7-9
D gene: NA

CDR3 DNA: TGTGCCAGCAGCTTTGGGCAGGGCCTCGTTCAGGGCTACACCTTC
CDR3 protein: CASSFGQGLVQGYTF
clone size: NA
J gene: TRBJ1-2
V gene: TRBV4-2
D gene: NA

CDR3 DNA: TGTGCCAGTAGTCCACTCCCCGGGGACTACGAGCAGTACTTC
CDR3 protein: CASSPLPGDYEQYF
clone size: NA
J gene: TRBJ2-7
V gene: TRBV19
D gene: NA

CDR3 DNA: TGTGCCAGCAGCTCTAAGGGGAGCTACAATGAGCAGTTCTTC
CDR3 protein: CASSSKGSYNEQFF
clone size: NA
J gene: TRBJ2-1
V gene: TRBV5-4
D gene: NA

CDR3 DNA: TGTGCCACCTCAGAGGTCACAGATACGCAGTATTTT
CDR3 protein: CATSEVTDTQYF
clone size: NA
J gene: TRBJ2-3
V gene: TRBV7-9
D gene: NA

CDR3 DNA: TGTGCCAGCAGGGGAGGGGGGATCTACGAGCAGTACTTC
CDR3 protein: CASRGGGIYEQYF
clone size: NA
J gene: TRBJ2-7
V gene: TRBV2
D gene: NA

CDR3 DNA: TGTGCCAGCAGTCCAGGCGGGAGGGTTAACGAGCAGTACTTC
CDR3 protein: CASSPGGRVNEQYF
clone size: NA
J gene: TRBJ2-7
V gene: TRBV6-6
D gene: TRBD2

CDR3 DNA: TGTGCCAGCACCCAGGGGGCGGAGGGCTACACCTTC
CDR3 protein: CASTQGAEGYTF
clone size: NA
J gene: TRBJ1-2
V gene: TRBV6-5
D gene: TRBD1

CDR3 DNA: TGTGCCAGCAGTGCTCCTGCCTCTGGCGGGGAGCTGTTTTTT
CDR3 protein: CASSAPASGGELFF
clone size: NA
J gene: TRBJ2-2
V gene: TRBV6-4
D gene: NA

CDR3 DNA: TGTGCCAGCTCAACTGAAGGAGGTTATGGCCACACCTTC
CDR3 protein: CASSTEGGYGHTF
clone size: NA
J gene: TRBJ1-2
V gene: TRBV18
D gene: NA

CDR3 DNA: TGTGCCAGCAGCTTTACCATTGGGACTCGCGGGGGCTACGAGCAGTACTTC
CDR3 protein: CASSFTIGTRGGYEQYF
clone size: NA
J gene: TRBJ2-7
V gene: TRBV7-8
D gene: TRBD2

CDR3 DNA: TGTGCCAGCAGCAGTAGCGGGTTTACCTACGAGCAGTACTTC
CDR3 protein: CASSSSGFTYEQYF
clone size: NA
J gene: TRBJ2-7
V gene: TRBV7-2
D gene: TRBD2

CDR3 DNA: TGTGCCAGCAATTTAGAGGTTTATAGCAATCAGCCCCAGCATTTT
CDR3 protein: CASNLEVYSNQPQHF
clone size: NA
J gene: TRBJ1-5
V gene: TRBV2
D gene: NA

CDR3 DNA: TGTGCCAGCAGCCCCTCGGGACTAGCGGGAACGAGCTCCTACAATGAGCAGTTCTTC
CDR3 protein: CASSPSGLAGTSSYNEQFF
clone size: NA
J gene: TRBJ2-1
V gene: TRBV7-2
D gene: TRBD2

CDR3 DNA: TGTGCCAGCAGCTTGGCAGGGTTTCACGATGGCTACACCTTC
CDR3 protein: CASSLAGFHDGYTF
clone size: NA
J gene: TRBJ1-2
V gene: TRBV5-6
D gene: NA

CDR3 DNA: TGTGCCAGTAGTTCACAGGGGCCAGGTTCACCCCTCCACTTT
CDR3 protein: CASSSQGPGSPLHF
clone size: NA
J gene: TRBJ1-6
V gene: TRBV19
D gene: TRBD1

CDR3 DNA: TGTGCCAGCAGCCAAGTAGGGGGGCTAGCGGGCTACGAGCAGTACTTC
CDR3 protein: CASSQVGGLAGYEQYF
clone size: NA
J gene: TRBJ2-7
V gene: TRBV14
D gene: TRBD2

CDR3 DNA: TGTGCCAGCAGCTTACTCGGAGGGATTGAAGCTTTCTTT
CDR3 protein: CASSLLGGIEAFF
clone size: few
J gene: TRBJ1-1
V gene: TRBV7-8
D gene: NA

CDR3 DNA: TGCAGCGTTGAAAAACAACTGAACACCGGGGAGCTGTTTTTT
CDR3 protein: CSVEKQLNTGELFF
clone size: NA
J gene: TRBJ2-2
V gene: TRBV29-1
D gene: NA

CDR3 DNA: TGTGCCAGCAGCTTAGGGAACAGAAGGGGAGATACGCAGTATTTT
CDR3 protein: CASSLGNRRGDTQYF
clone size: NA
J gene: TRBJ2-3
V gene: TRBV7-9
D gene: NA

CDR3 DNA: TGTGCCAGCAGCTTATTTTTCTTAGAATCAGTGGATTCCTACGAGCAGTACTTC
CDR3 protein: CASSLFFLESVDSYEQYF
clone size: once
J gene: TRBJ2-7
V gene: TRBV11-2
D gene: NA

CDR3 DNA: TGTGCCAGCAGCTTTAGAGCTACTAGCGGGGGCAAAAACATTCAGTACTTC
CDR3 protein: CASSFRATSGGKNIQYF
clone size: NA
J gene: TRBJ2-4
V gene: TRBV7-2
D gene: TRBD2